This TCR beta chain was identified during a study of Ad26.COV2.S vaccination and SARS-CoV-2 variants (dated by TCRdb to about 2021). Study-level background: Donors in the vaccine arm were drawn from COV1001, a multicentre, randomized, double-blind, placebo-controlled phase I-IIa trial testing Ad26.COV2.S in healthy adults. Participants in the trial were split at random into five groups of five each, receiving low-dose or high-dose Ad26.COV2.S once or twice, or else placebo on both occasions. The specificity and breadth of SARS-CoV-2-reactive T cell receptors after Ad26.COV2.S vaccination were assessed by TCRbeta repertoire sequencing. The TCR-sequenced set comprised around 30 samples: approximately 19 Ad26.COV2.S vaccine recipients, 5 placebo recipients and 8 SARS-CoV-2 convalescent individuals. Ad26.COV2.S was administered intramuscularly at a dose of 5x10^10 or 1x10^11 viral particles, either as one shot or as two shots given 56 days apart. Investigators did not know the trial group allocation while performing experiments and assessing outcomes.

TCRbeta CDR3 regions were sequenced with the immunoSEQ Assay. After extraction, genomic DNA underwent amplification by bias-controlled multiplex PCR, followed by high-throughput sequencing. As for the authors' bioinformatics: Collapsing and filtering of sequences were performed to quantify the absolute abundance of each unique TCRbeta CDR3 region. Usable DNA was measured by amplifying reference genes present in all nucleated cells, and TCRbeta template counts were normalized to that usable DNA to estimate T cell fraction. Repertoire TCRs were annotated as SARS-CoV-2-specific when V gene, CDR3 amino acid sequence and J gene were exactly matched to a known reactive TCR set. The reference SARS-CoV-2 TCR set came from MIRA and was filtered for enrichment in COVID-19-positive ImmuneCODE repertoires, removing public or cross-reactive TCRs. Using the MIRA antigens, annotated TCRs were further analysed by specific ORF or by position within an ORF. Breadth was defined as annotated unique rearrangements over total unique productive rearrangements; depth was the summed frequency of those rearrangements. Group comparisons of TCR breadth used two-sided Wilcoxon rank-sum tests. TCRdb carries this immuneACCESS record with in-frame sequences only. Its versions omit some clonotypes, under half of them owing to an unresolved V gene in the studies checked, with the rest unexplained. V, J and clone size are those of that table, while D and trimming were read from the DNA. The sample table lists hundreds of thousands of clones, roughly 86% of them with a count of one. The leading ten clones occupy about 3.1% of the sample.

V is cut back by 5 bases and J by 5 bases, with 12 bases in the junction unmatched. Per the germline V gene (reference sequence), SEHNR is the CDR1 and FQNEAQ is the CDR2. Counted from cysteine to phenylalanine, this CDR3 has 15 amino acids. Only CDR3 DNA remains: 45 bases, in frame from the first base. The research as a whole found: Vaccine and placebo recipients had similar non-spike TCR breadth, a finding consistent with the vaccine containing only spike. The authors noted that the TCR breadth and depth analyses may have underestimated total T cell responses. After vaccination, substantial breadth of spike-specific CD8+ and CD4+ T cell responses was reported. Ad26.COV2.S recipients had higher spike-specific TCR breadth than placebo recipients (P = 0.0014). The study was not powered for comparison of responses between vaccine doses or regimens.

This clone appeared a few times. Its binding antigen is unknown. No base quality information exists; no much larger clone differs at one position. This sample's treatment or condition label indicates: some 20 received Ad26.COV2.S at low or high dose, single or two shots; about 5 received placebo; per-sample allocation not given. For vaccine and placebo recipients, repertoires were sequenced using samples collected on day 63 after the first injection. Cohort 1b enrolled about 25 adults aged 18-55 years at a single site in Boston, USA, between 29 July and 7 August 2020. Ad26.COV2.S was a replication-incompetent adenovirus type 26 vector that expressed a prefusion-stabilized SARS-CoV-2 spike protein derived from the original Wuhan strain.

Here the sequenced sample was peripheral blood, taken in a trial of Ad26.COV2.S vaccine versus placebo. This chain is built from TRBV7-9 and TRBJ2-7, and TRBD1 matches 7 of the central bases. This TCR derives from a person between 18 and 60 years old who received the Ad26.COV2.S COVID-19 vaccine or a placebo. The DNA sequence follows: TGTGCCAGCAGCCCGACACAGGGGAAGGGCCACGAGCAGTACTTC. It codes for CASSPTQGKGHEQYF.